Listed here are 18 T cell receptor beta chains from one sample, sequenced in a study of shared T cell receptors in the human thymus (dated by TCRdb to the early 2020s). Libraries were prepared through the immunoSEQ multiplex PCR assay. Imported from immuneACCESS, the table was reduced by TCRdb to in-frame sequences with V and J called. These copies leave out some clones; in studies compared against another copy, an unresolved V gene accounts for under half, and the cause of the remainder is not known. Here the sample has hundreds of thousands of clones; approximately 90% occur a single time. Of the sample, 0.0085% to 0.012% falls within the top ten clones. This sample also appeared in a second study, on human thymus T cells.

The sequenced sample was thymocytes. The receptors come from a boy under two years old with a congenital heart defect. Donor details come from another sample of the same person, matched by shared clones.

The DNA for the CDR3 is TGCGCCAGCAGCCAAGATGTCGCGGGAAACACCATATATTTT. It translates to CASSQDVAGNTIYF. This chain links TRBV4-3 with TRBJ1-3, with unresolved D. Per germline, CDR1 LGHNA and CDR2 YSLEER. The CDR3 runs 14 residues. Trimming removed 0 bases from V and 4 bases from J, with 7 bases in between.

The rearrangement links TRBV7-9 to TRBJ1-5, with D hard to call. V was clipped by 5 bases and J by 4 bases, with 12 bases between them. Germline CDR1 is SEHNR and CDR2 is FQNEAQ (reference sequence). This CDR3 comprises 14 residues. CDR3 bases: TGTGCCAGCAGCCGTGGAGGCGGGAATCAGCCCCAGCATTTT. Amino acid sequence: CASSRGGGNQPQHF.

CDR3 region: CASSLAVTANTEAFF. The DNA of the CDR3 is TGTGCCAGCAGCTTAGCCGTGACAGCGAACACTGAAGCTTTCTTT. V is TRBV7-2 and J is TRBJ1-1; D is perhaps TRBD1 (5 bases). Germline V gene data show CDR1 as SGHTA and CDR2 as FQGNSA. The CDR3 has 15 residues. Trimming cost V 0 bases and J 1 base, with 9 bases left between them.

The genes are TRBV19 and TRBJ2-7; weak D call: TRBD2 (7 bases). CDR1 is LNHDA and CDR2 is SQIVND in the germline V gene (reference sequence). The CDR3 totals 16 residues. V was shortened by 7 bases and J by 3 bases, with 22 bases between the two germline ends. The chain's CDR3 is CASTIDGEGENYEQYF. The DNA for the CDR3 is TGTGCCAGTACCATAGATGGGGAGGGGGAAAACTACGAGCAGTACTTC.

The V call is TRBV19, the J call TRBJ1-2, with a tentative D call TRBD1 (6 bases). CDR1 LNHDA and CDR2 SQIVND come from the germline V gene (reference sequence). The CDR3 is 17 amino acids. The V gene lost 2 bases and the J gene lost 2 bases, with 18 bases spanning the gap. CDR3 in DNA: TGTGCCAGTAGTATATATCCGGTGGGGGCAGCGAACTATGGCTACACCTTC. Residues: CASSIYPVGAANYGYTF.

V and J are TRBV7-9 and TRBJ1-3; 8 nucleotides match TRBD1. Unmatched junction bases numbered 15, after V lost 3 bases and J lost 2 bases. There are 19 residues in the CDR3. The germline gives CDR1 SEHNR, CDR2 FQNEAQ (reference sequence). The CDR3 bases are TGTGCCAGCAGCTTCTTTGGGCCAGGGGGCGATCGGGCTGGAAACACCATATATTTT. Amino acid sequence: CASSFFGPGGDRAGNTIYF. Full variable domain (outside the CDR3, taken from reference TRBV7-9 and TRBJ1-3): DTGVSQNPRHKITKRGQNVTFRCDPISEHNRLYWYRQTLGQGPEFLTYFQNEAQLEKSRLLSDRFSAERPKGSFSTLEIQRTEQGDSAMYLCASSFFGPGGDRAGNTIYFGEGSWLTVV.

The V and J genes are TRBV25-1 and TRBJ2-7; D possibly corresponds to TRBD1 (6 bases). The CDR3 is 16 amino acids. Germline CDR1 MGHDK, CDR2 SYGVNS. Trimming stripped 5 bases from V and 0 bases from J, with 17 bases between. CDR3 protein: CASSPRTALTSYEQYF. CDR3 nucleotides: TGTGCCAGCAGTCCGCGGACAGCCCTTACCTCCTACGAGCAGTACTTC.

The chain employs TRBV28 and TRBJ2-5, with 11 bases that match TRBD2. Looked up from germline, CDR1 is MDHEN and CDR2 is SYDVKM. CDR3 length: 16 residues. The V segment lost 5 bases and the J segment 2 bases; nucleotides outside the gene matches: 7. The CDR3 coding sequence is TGTGCCAGCAGTCCCCGGACTAGCGGGCAACAAGAGACCCAGTACTTC. It encodes CASSPRTSGQQETQYF.

V and J are TRBV11-2 and TRBJ2-5; 10 bases are shared with TRBD1. There are 16 residues in the CDR3. The germline CDR1 and CDR2 sequences are SGHAT and FQNNGV. J was trimmed by 3 bases and V by 5 bases; bases with no gene match: 9. The CDR3 DNA reads TGTGCCAGCAGCCCGCCGACAGGGGGCGAGGAAGAGACCCAGTACTTC. Amino acids: CASSPPTGGEEETQYF.

V gene TRBV19 combines with J gene TRBJ2-1; 8 nucleotides line up with TRBD2. V shed 1 base, J shed 6 bases, and the junction held 11 bases outside the gene matches. From germline, CDR1 is LNHDA and CDR2 SQIVND (reference sequence). The length of the CDR3 is 17 residues. The CDR3, as DNA: TGTGCCAGTAGTATAGTTTCGCCGGGACTAGAACCCAATGAGCAGTTCTTC. Its protein product is CASSIVSPGLEPNEQFF.

The chain employs TRBV6-4 and TRBJ2-1; 10 bases fit TRBD2. The CDR3 length is 16 residues. Germline V CDR1 and CDR2: MRHNA, SNTAGT. V was clipped by 4 bases and J by 4 bases; unmatched bases: 7. CDR3 DNA sequence: TGTGCCAGCAGTGCCCTAGCGGGAGAGAATTACAATGAGCAGTTCTTC. Encoded protein: CASSALAGENYNEQFF.

This clone was seen a single time. The gene calls are TRBV18 and TRBJ1-2, with D possibly TRBD1 on 5 matching bases. The germline V and J ends were trimmed by 3 bases and 4 bases, with 12 bases remaining between them. Germline-derived CDR1 and CDR2 are KGHSH and LQKENI. The CDR3 is 14 residues long. The CDR3 here is CASSPQGLGYGYTF. As DNA, the CDR3 is TGTGCCAGCTCACCCCAGGGTTTGGGCTATGGCTACACCTTC.

This rearrangement joins TRBV28 to TRBJ2-7; the match to TRBD2 covers 8 bases. V lost 7 bases, J lost 8 bases, and 19 bases stayed unmatched. The germline CDR1 and CDR2 sequences are MDHEN and SYDVKM. The CDR3 is 16 amino acids. CDR3 protein: CASTQPGGRTNYKQYF. The CDR3 DNA follows: TGTGCCAGCACCCAACCGGGCGGGAGGACCAACTATAAGCAGTACTTC.

This chain uses TRBV25-1 with TRBJ2-5; 12 bases are shared with TRBD1. The CDR3 spans 18 residues. CDR1 is MGHDK and CDR2 is SYGVNS in the germline V gene. J was trimmed by 5 bases and V by 5 bases; bases with no gene match: 15. The CDR3 loop is CASSPGTGGAGVDETQYF. CDR3 DNA: TGTGCCAGCAGTCCCGGGACAGGGGGCGCAGGAGTGGACGAGACCCAGTACTTC.

For the CDR3, the DNA is TGTGCCAGCAACCGGGGGGCACATTTCAACACTGAAGCTTTCTTT. It codes for CASNRGAHFNTEAFF. The rearrangement joins TRBV6-1 to TRBJ1-1; D may be TRBD1 (6 bases). The germline V gene has CDR1 MNHNS and CDR2 SASEGT. Trimming took off 7 bases at V and 2 bases at J, with 17 bases between the two ends. This CDR3 has 15 residues.

The chain employs TRBV30 and TRBJ1-2, with unresolved D. Trimming cost V 0 bases and J 3 bases, with 11 bases left between them. The CDR3 has 14 amino acids. CDR1 is GTSNPN and CDR2 is SVGIG in the germline V gene (reference sequence). CDR3 amino acids: CAWSVLSRDYGYTF. CDR3 sequence (DNA): TGTGCCTGGAGTGTACTTTCGAGGGACTATGGCTACACCTTC. Supplemented by reference TRBV30 and TRBJ1-2, the full variable domain reads SQTIHQWPATLVQPVGSPLSLECTVEGTSNPNLYWYRQAAGRGLQLLFYSVGIGQISSEVPQNLSASRPQDRQFILSSKKLLLSDSGFYLCAWSVLSRDYGYTFGSGTRLTVV.

This chain connects TRBV7-2 to TRBJ2-7, with TRBD2 as a possible D gene (6 bases). This CDR3 has 15 amino acids. Looked up from germline, CDR1 is SGHTA and CDR2 is FQGNSA. Trimming took off 5 bases at V and 3 bases at J, with 17 bases between the two ends. The CDR3 sequence is CASSLGTDGLYEQYF. CDR3 nucleotides: TGTGCCAGCAGCCTCGGGACTGACGGTCTCTACGAGCAGTACTTC.

This clone was observed once. CDR3 protein: CASSPGQGAWTEAFF. In nucleotides, the CDR3 is TGCGCCAGCAGCCCCGGACAGGGGGCATGGACTGAAGCTTTCTTT. The chain uses TRBV5-1 and TRBJ1-1; 11 bases are a match to TRBD1. The CDR3 loop spans 15 amino acids. Looked up from germline, CDR1 is SGHRS and CDR2 is YFSETQ. Losses at the gene ends were 4 bases for V and 5 bases for J; bases not matched to a gene: 7.